The rows below give T cell receptor beta chains drawn from one sample of a study of human T cells and chemical hapten exposure. TCRdb redid the calling of the RACE reads with MiXCR, one entry per CDR3 protein. Of some 97,000 distinct CDR3 sequences listed, roughly a quarter are singletons. This specimen consisted of whole blood, obtained in connection with sensitization to the hapten diphenylcyclopropenone (DPC). These receptors all come from a man aged 40-49 years with alopecia areata. Some clones in this sample may be carry-over from other donors' samples. CDR3s include the opening cysteine and the closing phenylalanine or tryptophan. A D gene is named only where the DNA matches it firmly. Clone size, where shown, is once, few, many, or a class for clones that have expanded.

TRBV20-1	TRBJ2-6	few	-	TGCAGTGCCCCGTCACAGGGTTTCAGTTCTGGGGCCAACGTCCTGACTTTC	CSAPSQGFSSGANVLTF
TRBV5-6	TRBJ1-1	-	-	TGTGCCAGCAGCTTTCGTGGGGTCCAGAACACTGAAGCTTTCTTT	CASSFRGVQNTEAFF
TRBV29-1	TRBJ2-6	few	TRBD1	TGCAGCGTCGGACAGGGGAGCTCTGGGGCCAACGTCCTGACTTTC	CSVGQGSSGANVLTF
TRBV6-5	TRBJ2-7	few	TRBD1	TGTGCCAGCAGTTACGGGACAGGGAACGAGCAGTACTTC	CASSYGTGNEQYF
TRBV7-8	TRBJ2-5	-	-	TGTGCCAGCAGCGCCTCGTCGCAGGGACGGCAAGAGACCCAGTACTTC	CASSASSQGRQETQYF
TRBV2	TRBJ1-5	few	-	TGTGCCAGCAGTGCCCTGGACGGAAATCAGCCCCAGCATTTT	CASSALDGNQPQHF
TRBV5-1	TRBJ2-3	-	-	TGCGCCAGCGGGAGTAGCACAGATACGCAGTATTTT	CASGSSTDTQYF
TRBV18	TRBJ2-3	-	TRBD2	TGTGCCAGCTCACAGACTAGCGGGCGGAGCACAGATACGCAGTATTTT	CASSQTSGRSTDTQYF
TRBV6-1	TRBJ2-3	many	TRBD2	TGTGCCAGCAGTGGACTAGCGGGAGGGCCAGATACGCAGTATTTT	CASSGLAGGPDTQYF
TRBV11-2	TRBJ2-1	few	TRBD2	TGTGCCAGCAGCTTAGTGGCGAGGACTAGCGGGAGGAATGAGCAGTTCTTC	CASSLVARTSGRNEQFF
TRBV29-1	TRBJ2-1	few	TRBD1	TGCAGCGTTGTTCGACAGGGTTCCCTCAATGAGCAGTTCTTC	CSVVRQGSLNEQFF
TRBV12-3/TRBV12-4	TRBJ2-1	-	TRBD2	TGTGCCAGCAGTCCCTCCGTTTTAGCGGGAGGTAATCGGGATGAGCAGTTCTTC	CASSPSVLAGGNRDEQFF
TRBV12-3/TRBV12-4	TRBJ2-4	few	-	TGTGCCAGCAGCCTAACCTCGGACCCTCTGGACAAAAACATTCAGTACTTC	CASSLTSDPLDKNIQYF
TRBV9	TRBJ2-7	-	-	TGTGCCAGCAGCCCTGGGTGGAGCTCCTACGAGCAGTACTTC	CASSPGWSSYEQYF
TRBV20-1	TRBJ2-3	-	-	TGCAGGAGGGGTGGCAGTAGCATAGATACGCAGTATTTT	CRRGGSSIDTQYF
TRBV7-9	TRBJ1-1	-	-	TGTGCCAGCAGCTTAGAAGCGGAGACTGAAGCTTTCTTT	CASSLEAETEAFF
TRBV28	TRBJ2-7	-	-	TGTGCCACCAGTCCTGGGTCCTACGAGCAGTACTTC	CATSPGSYEQYF
TRBV3-1	TRBJ2-1	few	-	TGTGCCAGCAGCATCAGGGGGCGGGAGAAAGGGCAGTTCTTC	CASSIRGREKGQFF
TRBV28	TRBJ2-5	-	-	TGTGCCAGCAGTTTACTCATCCTCCCTAAGGAAGAGACCCAGTACTTC	CASSLLILPKEETQYF
TRBV12-3/TRBV12-4	TRBJ2-7	few	-	TGTGCCAGCAGCCCTAGGAGGGTGACTAACGAGCAGTACTTC	CASSPRRVTNEQYF
TRBV5-5	TRBJ2-7	-	TRBD2	TGTGCCAGCAGCTTATCAGCGGGAGGGCCCGAGCAGTACTTC	CASSLSAGGPEQYF
TRBV12-3/TRBV12-4	TRBJ1-6	-	-	TGTGCCAGCAGTTTTGGATCCGGGTCTACTTCACCCCTCCACTTT	CASSFGSGSTSPLHF
TRBV28	TRBJ1-4	-	-	TGTGCCAGCAGCCCCCGGGGGGGGAATGAAAAACTGTTTTTT	CASSPRGGNEKLFF
TRBV20-1	TRBJ2-3	few	-	TGCAGTGCTTTAGAGGGAGACGGGGTGGCAGATACGCAGTATTTT	CSALEGDGVADTQYF
TRBV6-2/TRBV6-3	TRBJ2-7	many	TRBD2	TGTGCCAGCAGTCGGACTAGCGGGAGCTACGAGCAGTACTTC	CASSRTSGSYEQYF
TRBV5-1	TRBJ2-3	-	TRBD2	TGCGCCAGCAGCTTTACCCCTAGCGGGAGGGCCGTGAAAACAGATACGCAGTATTTT	CASSFTPSGRAVKTDTQYF
TRBV9	TRBJ1-6	-	TRBD1	TGTGCCAGCAGCGTAGTAGGGACAGGGATGGAATCCCTCCACTTT	CASSVVGTGMESLHF
TRBV11-2	TRBJ2-1	few	-	TGTGCCAGCAGCTTAGATCCCCGCTCGGCGAATGAGCAGTTCTTC	CASSLDPRSANEQFF
TRBV7-2	TRBJ2-3	once	TRBD2	TGTGCCAGCAGCCCATCACTAGCGGGAGGTTATACGCAGTATTTT	CASSPSLAGGYTQYF
TRBV7-8	TRBJ2-3	-	-	TGTGCCAGCAGCCCTGGGGCTAGCAGCACAGATACGCAGTATTTT	CASSPGASSTDTQYF
TRBV6-2/TRBV6-3	TRBJ1-1	few	TRBD1	TGTGCCAGCAGTTATGTCTTTGTTGGGCAGGGGGGCACTGAAGCTTTCTTT	CASSYVFVGQGGTEAFF
TRBV7-9	TRBJ2-1	few	TRBD2	TGTGCCAGCAGCTACCCCCCGGGCGGGAGTATCTACAATGAGCAGTTCTTC	CASSYPPGGSIYNEQFF
TRBV24-1	TRBJ2-5	-	-	TGTGCCACCAGTGATGGGCGCCAGTTCCAAGAGACCCAGTACTTC	CATSDGRQFQETQYF
TRBV9	TRBJ2-5	-	TRBD2	TGTGCCAGCAGCTCGACTAGCGGACGTCAAGAGACCCAGTACTTC	CASSSTSGRQETQYF
TRBV30	TRBJ2-6	-	-	TGTGCCTGGAACAGGGTCTCCTCTGGGGCCAACGTCCTGACTTTC	CAWNRVSSGANVLTF
TRBV6-5	TRBJ2-1	-	-	TGTGCCAGCGGACCGGGGCTAAAGTTCTTC	CASGPGLKFF
TRBV6-4	TRBJ2-2	-	TRBD1	TGTGCCAGCAGACCGGGACAGGGGGACACCGGGGAGCTGTTTTTT	CASRPGQGDTGELFF
TRBV9	TRBJ2-3	many	TRBD2	TGTGCCAGCAGATTTAGCGGGGAAAGCACAGATACGCAGTATTTT	CASRFSGESTDTQYF
TRBV27	TRBJ1-4	-	-	TGTGCCAGCAGTTTATTCGCAGCAACTAATGAAAAACTGTTTTTT	CASSLFAATNEKLFF
TRBV20-1	TRBJ2-7	few	-	TGCAGTGCAGACCGGGACGGTTCTTCCTACGAGCAGTACTTC	CSADRDGSSYEQYF
TRBV12-3/TRBV12-4	TRBJ2-4	few	-	TGTGCCAGCAGGGCCCCCGGTGGAGCCAAAAACATTCAGTACTTC	CASRAPGGAKNIQYF
TRBV10-3	TRBJ2-5	-	-	TGTGCCATCAGCAGTCCGGCAGATAAAGAGACCCAGTACTTC	CAISSPADKETQYF
TRBV14	TRBJ2-2	-	-	TGTGCCAGCAGCCAACAGGGGCGTATGTCCGGGGAGCTGTTTTTT	CASSQQGRMSGELFF
TRBV5-1	TRBJ2-1	-	TRBD1	TGCGCCAGCAGCCATCGCACAGGGGTCTCCTACAATGAGCAGTTCTTC	CASSHRTGVSYNEQFF
TRBV6-2/TRBV6-3	TRBJ2-4	-	-	TGTGCCAGCAGTTTCCGTGGACACATTCAGTACTTC	CASSFRGHIQYF
TRBV9	TRBJ1-2	-	-	TGTGCCAGCAGCGTAGTAGCAGGGACTTATGGCTACACCTTC	CASSVVAGTYGYTF
TRBV14	TRBJ1-1	few	-	TGTGCCAGCAGCATACAGGCGAACACTGAAGCTTTCTTT	CASSIQANTEAFF
TRBV9	TRBJ2-5	few	-	TGTGCCAGCAGCGTTGGGAGAGGACGGGAGACCCAGTACTTC	CASSVGRGRETQYF
TRBV28	TRBJ1-6	-	-	TGTGCCAGCAGTCGAACGACAGATAATTCACCCCTCCACTTT	CASSRTTDNSPLHF
TRBV5-1	TRBJ2-3	-	-	TGCGCCAGCAGCGGGGGGGACAGCCACACGCAGTATTTT	CASSGGDSHTQYF
TRBV4-3	TRBJ2-1	few	TRBD2	TGCGCCAGCAGCCAAGGTCGGCGGGAGGGATACAATGAGCAGTTCTTC	CASSQGRREGYNEQFF
TRBV12-3/TRBV12-4	TRBJ2-5	-	TRBD1	TGTGCCAGCAGGCGACAGGGGGCCGGCGAGACCCAGTACTTC	CASRRQGAGETQYF
TRBV6-1	TRBJ2-1	-	-	TGTGCCAGCAGCTACCTTTACAATGAGCAGTTCTTC	CASSYLYNEQFF
TRBV5-5	TRBJ1-5	-	-	TGTGCCAGCAGCTTGGAGGTGGCAGGGAATCAGCCCCAGCATTTT	CASSLEVAGNQPQHF
TRBV7-9	TRBJ2-5	few	-	TGTGCCAGCAGCTACCCTGCCCAGGGGTTCGAGACCCAGTACTTC	CASSYPAQGFETQYF
TRBV7-2	TRBJ1-1	-	-	TGTGCCAGCAGCTTAGCACCAGGGGTACTGGCTGAAGCTTTCTTT	CASSLAPGVLAEAFF
TRBV3-1	TRBJ2-2	few	-	TGTGCCAGCAGCCAAGATTTGGCTAGCTTCGGAACCGGGGAGCTGTTTTTT	CASSQDLASFGTGELFF
TRBV5-1	TRBJ2-5	few	-	TGCGCCAGCAGCTTGGAAGCCAGCCAAGAGACCCAGTACTTC	CASSLEASQETQYF
TRBV2	TRBJ2-1	-	-	TGTGCCAGCAGTGGCGGGATGTACAATGAGCAGTTCTTC	CASSGGMYNEQFF